This T cell receptor (beta chain) originates from a study of T cell responses to AZD1222 COVID-19 vaccine. Study-level findings and limits: Distributed over spike, vaccine-associated CD4 TCRs predominated at 160-218 and 743-854. Clonal diversity may have been underestimated, and the donors were mostly white British, with more females than males. At study baseline, merely six AZD1222 recipients were seropositive.

On this clone: The antigen remains undetermined.

CDR1 and CDR2 (germline): SEHNR, FQNEAQ (reference sequence). CDR3 length: 14 residues. Trimming shortened V by 1 base and J by 4 bases, and 10 bases separated the two germline ends. Pooling was applied to second doses at about 4 or about 12 weeks. Repertoires were generated with immunoSEQ multiplex PCR, while TCRdb's copy carries only in-frame clones and drops some. This sample has roughly 150,000 clones; just over 90% occur once, and the top ten carry around 2.1%. The sequence derives from an adult who received the AZD1222 COVID-19 vaccine. The sample was peripheral blood, taken 28 days after the second AZD1222 dose. The chain combines TRBV7-9 with TRBJ1-1; D possibly corresponds to TRBD1 (5 bases). DNA of the CDR3: TGTGCCAGCAGCTTAGAAGGGACGGCCACTGAAGCTTTCTTT. This translates into CASSLEGTATEAFF.